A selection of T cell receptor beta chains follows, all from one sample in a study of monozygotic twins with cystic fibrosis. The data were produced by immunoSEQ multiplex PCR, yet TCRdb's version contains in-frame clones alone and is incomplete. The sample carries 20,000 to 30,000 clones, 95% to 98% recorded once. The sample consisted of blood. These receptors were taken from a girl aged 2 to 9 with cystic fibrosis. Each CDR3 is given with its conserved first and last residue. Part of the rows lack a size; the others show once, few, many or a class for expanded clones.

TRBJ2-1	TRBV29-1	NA	CSVRGRSSYNEQFF
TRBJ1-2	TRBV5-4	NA	CASSLPGPGGYGYTF
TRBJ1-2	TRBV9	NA	CASSFFDRGRVYTF
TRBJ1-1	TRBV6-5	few	CASSYGGTGTEAFF
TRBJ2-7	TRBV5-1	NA	CASSVLAGGEQYF
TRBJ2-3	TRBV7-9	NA	CASSLIAGSTDTQYF
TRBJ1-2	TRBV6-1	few	CASSERDSYGYTF
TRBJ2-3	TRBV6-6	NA	CASSPSDRAADTQYF
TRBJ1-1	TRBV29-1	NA	CSVGRWGMSTEAFF
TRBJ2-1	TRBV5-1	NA	CASSLGAFSSYNEQFF
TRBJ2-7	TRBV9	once	CASSGGVITEQYF
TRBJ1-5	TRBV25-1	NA	CASSTGQGINQPQHF
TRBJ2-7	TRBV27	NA	CASSFRGAAEQYF
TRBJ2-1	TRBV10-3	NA	CAISGGQGAKEQFF
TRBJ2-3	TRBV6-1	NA	CASCPIAGADTQYF
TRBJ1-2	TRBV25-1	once	CASSEWNRGYTF
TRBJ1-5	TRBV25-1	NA	CASSLSKRQPQHF
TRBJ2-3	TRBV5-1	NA	CASSLQSGPADTQYF
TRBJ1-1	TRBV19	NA	CASSIPGGSTGPEAFF
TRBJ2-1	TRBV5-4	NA	CASSPAGRETDEQFF
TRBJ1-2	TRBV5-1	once	CASSLDLGTTYGYTF
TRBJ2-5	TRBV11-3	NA	CASSLSRLAETQYF
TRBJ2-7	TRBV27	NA	CASSPTWRGSILSYEQYF
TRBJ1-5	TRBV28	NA	CASYRTGVGNQPQHF
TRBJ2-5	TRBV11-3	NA	CASSARTEETQYF
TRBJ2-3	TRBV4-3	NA	CASSQELGLAGEGMPDTQYF
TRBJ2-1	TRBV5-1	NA	CASSSTSRDEQFF
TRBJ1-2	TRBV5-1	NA	CASRMGQANYGYTF